These T cell receptor beta chains were read from a single sample in a study of OX40 agonist ivuxolimab in advanced cancers. Clones were sequenced by immunoSEQ multiplex PCR, and TCRdb holds only the in-frame ones, with some missing. There are some 99,000 clones in the sample; around 90% occur only once, and 1.5% to 2% lies in the top ten. Sequenced material: CD4+ or CD8+ T cells sorted from blood, taken in a trial of the OX40 agonist ivuxolimab. The receptors stem from an adult with an advanced solid tumor such as melanoma, head and neck, liver or kidney cancer. CDR3s include the opening cysteine and the closing phenylalanine or tryptophan. The order of the fields is clone size, D gene, J gene, V gene, CDR3 protein, CDR3 DNA. D genes are given only for firm matches. A row's size may be missing; if present it is once, few, many or a size class.

>.|.|TRBJ1-3|TRBV5-4
CASSFRNTIYF
TGTGCCAGCAGCTTCAGAAACACCATATATTTT
>.|.|TRBJ2-7|TRBV28
CASRISLPSTYEQYF
TGTGCCAGCAGGATCAGCCTGCCTTCCACCTACGAGCAGTACTTC
>few|.|TRBJ1-1|TRBV19
CASIPGLGTEAFF
TGTGCCAGTATCCCAGGGTTGGGAACTGAAGCTTTCTTT
>once|TRBD1|TRBJ2-2|TRBV6-5
CASSYSKGAGTGELFF
TGTGCCAGCAGTTACTCGAAGGGGGCGGGCACCGGGGAGCTGTTTTTT
>.|TRBD1|TRBJ1-5|TRBV19
CATARQGHSNQPQHF
TGTGCCACCGCGAGACAGGGACATAGCAATCAGCCCCAGCATTTT
>.|TRBD2|TRBJ2-5|TRBV11-3
CASSLGKTERERETQYF
TGTGCCAGCAGCTTAGGCAAGACAGAGCGGGAGCGGGAGACCCAGTACTTC
>few|.|TRBJ1-1|TRBV6-5
CASSYPLGEAFF
TGTGCCAGCAGTTACCCCTTGGGCGAAGCTTTCTTT
>.|.|TRBJ2-7|TRBV13
CASRRARGTDEQYF
TGTGCCAGCAGACGCGCCAGGGGAACGGACGAGCAGTACTTC
>.|.|TRBJ2-7|TRBV6-5
CASSYSGVIEQYF
TGTGCCAGCAGTTATTCGGGGGTCATCGAGCAGTACTTC
>once|TRBD1|TRBJ2-7|TRBV11-3
CASSFRTGVEWEQYF
TGTGCCAGCAGCTTTCGGACAGGGGTAGAGTGGGAGCAGTACTTC
>.|TRBD2|TRBJ2-3|TRBV5-8
CASSTGLAVTDTQYF
TGTGCCAGCAGCACGGGACTAGCAGTGACAGATACGCAGTATTTT
>few|TRBD2|TRBJ2-1|TRBV7-2
CASSLRLASVDEQFF
TGTGCCAGCAGTTTGAGACTAGCGAGCGTCGATGAGCAGTTCTTC
>.|TRBD2|TRBJ2-5|TRBV5-1
CASSFLGLAGRETQYF
TGCGCCAGCAGCTTCTTGGGACTAGCGGGAAGGGAGACCCAGTACTTC
>few|TRBD1|TRBJ2-5|TRBV5-6
CASSLKAGTGEETQYF
TGTGCCAGCAGCCTAAAAGCCGGGACAGGCGAAGAGACCCAGTACTTC
>once|.|TRBJ1-4|TRBV29-1
CSVESGTPESGLFF
TGCAGCGTAGAGAGCGGGACGCCCGAGTCGGGACTGTTTTTT
>.|.|TRBJ2-7|TRBV15
CATSRDLAEQYF
TGTGCCACCAGCAGAGATCTGGCCGAGCAGTACTTC
>few|.|TRBJ2-7|TRBV27
CASRGQPTSYEQYF
TGTGCCAGCAGAGGACAGCCGACCTCCTACGAGCAGTACTTC
>.|TRBD2|TRBJ2-1|TRBV6-4
CASSVLAASYNEQFF
TGTGCCAGCAGTGTCCTAGCGGCCTCCTACAATGAGCAGTTCTTC
>.|.|TRBJ1-6|TRBV5-1
CASSATRRDNSPLHF
TGCGCCAGCAGCGCGACCCGTAGGGATAATTCACCCCTCCACTTT
>few|TRBD1|TRBJ1-2|TRBV10-3
CAITEGQEGGYTF
TGTGCCATCACCGAGGGACAGGAAGGTGGCTACACCTTC
>.|TRBD2|TRBJ2-3|TRBV9
CASRRLAGGGTDTQYF
TGTGCCAGCAGGAGACTAGCGGGAGGAGGAACAGATACGCAGTATTTT
>.|TRBD1|TRBJ2-2|TRBV29-1
CSGGGQGATGELFF
TGCAGCGGAGGGGGACAGGGGGCGACCGGGGAGCTGTTTTTT
>.|.|TRBJ1-2|TRBV7-2
CASSLSGGAANYGYTF
TGTGCCAGCAGCTTATCGGGGGGCGCGGCGAACTATGGCTACACCTTC
>.|.|TRBJ2-7|TRBV7-8
CASTDSGSPGDEQYF
TGTGCCAGCACTGACTCGGGAAGCCCGGGGGACGAGCAGTACTTC
>.|TRBD1|TRBJ2-3|TRBV9
CASSVGQHRGHTDTQYF
TGTGCCAGCAGCGTAGGGCAACACAGGGGTCACACAGATACGCAGTATTTT
>.|.|TRBJ1-2|TRBV30
CAWSVLWGLYGYTF
TGTGCCTGGAGTGTACTATGGGGGCTCTATGGCTACACCTTC
>.|.|TRBJ2-6|TRBV12-5
CASGTRPGQSRANVLTF
TGTGCTAGTGGTACGCGACCAGGACAAAGTCGGGCCAACGTCCTGACTTTC
>.|TRBD1|TRBJ2-7|TRBV19
CASSRTGLLTEQYF
TGTGCCAGTAGCAGGACAGGACTTCTTACCGAGCAGTACTTC
>.|TRBD2|TRBJ2-2|TRBV19
CASSMGTSGGELFF
TGTGCCAGTAGTATGGGGACTAGCGGCGGGGAGCTGTTTTTT
>.|.|TRBJ2-4|TRBV18
CASSRPGGQVENIQYF
TGTGCCAGCTCACGGCCCGGAGGTCAAGTCGAAAACATTCAGTACTTC
>.|.|TRBJ2-7|TRBV6-1
CASSEQIDLYEQYF
TGTGCCAGCAGTGAACAGATCGATCTATACGAGCAGTACTTC
>.|TRBD1|TRBJ1-2|TRBV9
CASSPSGTGGPYGYTF
TGTGCCAGCAGCCCTTCCGGGACAGGGGGCCCCTATGGCTACACCTTC
>.|TRBD2|TRBJ2-3|TRBV4-3
CASSQEVTSGSADTQYF
TGCGCCAGCAGCCAAGAAGTAACTAGCGGGAGCGCAGATACGCAGTATTTT
>.|TRBD1|TRBJ2-1|TRBV7-9
CASSATGGAYNEQFF
TGTGCCAGCAGCGCTACAGGGGGCGCCTACAATGAGCAGTTCTTC
>once|TRBD1|TRBJ2-1|TRBV18
CASSPRPGTGGIEQFF
TGTGCCAGCTCACCCCGCCCTGGGACAGGGGGCATTGAGCAGTTCTTC
>.|TRBD1|TRBJ2-7|TRBV6-1
CASSEASIQGDHLYEQYF
TGTGCCAGCAGTGAAGCCTCAATACAGGGGGACCACCTCTACGAGCAGTACTTC
>.|TRBD2|TRBJ2-1|TRBV5-1
CASSFGTSGRWEQFF
TGCGCCAGCAGCTTCGGGACTAGCGGACGATGGGAGCAGTTCTTC
>.|.|TRBJ2-1|TRBV5-1
CASSLEKWSEQFF
TGCGCCAGTAGCTTGGAAAAATGGAGTGAGCAGTTCTTC
>.|.|TRBJ2-5|TRBV19
CASSIERGGTQYF
TGTGCCAGTAGTATAGAGCGGGGCGGGACCCAGTACTTC
>.|.|TRBJ2-2|TRBV23-1
CASSPAPSRDTGELFF
TGCGCCAGCAGCCCGGCCCCCAGCCGGGACACCGGGGAGCTGTTTTTT
>once|TRBD1|TRBJ1-2|TRBV18
CASSSTGPLGYTF
TGTGCCAGCTCATCGACAGGGCCCTTGGGCTACACCTTC
>once|.|TRBJ2-7|TRBV30
CAWSRDSSVREQYF
TGTGCCTGGAGTAGGGATTCGAGCGTTCGCGAGCAGTACTTC
>.|TRBD2|TRBJ2-1|TRBV5-5
CASSRTSWSAYNEQFF
TGTGCCAGCAGCAGGACTAGTTGGTCTGCCTACAATGAGCAGTTCTTC
>.|.|TRBJ1-1|TRBV6-4
CASSVVRGTEAFF
TGTGCCAGCAGTGTAGTACGGGGCACTGAAGCTTTCTTT
>once|TRBD1|TRBJ2-7|TRBV6-5
CASSRDRDYEQYF
TGTGCCAGCAGCCGGGACAGGGATTACGAGCAGTACTTC
>once|.|TRBJ2-2|TRBV6-4
CASSESGRGTGELFF
TGTGCCAGCAGTGAGTCCGGCCGGGGCACCGGGGAGCTGTTTTTT
>.|.|TRBJ1-4|TRBV19
CASSPAGLNEKLFF
TGTGCCAGTAGCCCCGCGGGGCTTAATGAAAAACTGTTTTTT
>.|TRBD1|TRBJ2-5|TRBV5-8
CASSLQTGVWETQYF
TGTGCCAGCAGCTTACAAACAGGGGTTTGGGAGACCCAGTACTTC